This T cell receptor beta chain derives from a study of cytomegalovirus exposure and HLA in healthy donors. General study findings and limits: Later analysis revealed greater clonal expansion in HLA-associated TCR beta chains than in equally common others.

Concerning this clone: Its antigen is unknown.

The germline CDR1 and CDR2 sequences are MNHNY and SVGAGI (reference sequence). The J segment lost 3 bases and the V segment lost 6 bases, leaving 4 bases of the junction unmatched. There are 13 residues in the CDR3. PCR was performed using 60 Vbeta and 13 Jbeta primers. TCRdb keeps only in-frame clones here, not all; method: immunoSEQ multiplex PCR. The sample consists of some 130,000 clones, around 78% of them appearing once. This clonotype was sampled from a woman in her 30s in good health and CMV-seropositive. The specimen sequenced was PBMCs. V usage is TRBV6-6 and J usage is TRBJ1-2, with 7 bases that match TRBD1. CDR3 loop: CASSGGQDYGYTF. CDR3 DNA: TGTGCCAGCAGCGGTGGACAGGACTATGGCTACACCTTC.